These 30 T cell receptor beta chains were all obtained from the same sample, sequenced in a study of T cells in Graves' hyperthyroidism and ophthalmopathy. TCR beta CDR3 regions were amplified from RNA transcripts. An initial round of RT-PCR targeting the TCR CDR3 relied on the HTBI primer set. Via MiXCR, TCRdb re-called the multiplex PCR reads, giving one row per CDR3 protein. This table holds 500,000 to 600,000 distinct CDR3 sequences, roughly 21% found once. The sequenced sample was blood. The receptors were sampled from a man between 40 and 49 years old with Graves' ophthalmopathy.

This clonotype showed up just a few times. V and J are TRBV7-3 and TRBJ1-5; maybe TRBD1 (5 bases). Germline CDR1 SGHTA, CDR2 FQGTGA. V shed 5 bases and J shed 4 bases, with 18 bases lying between them. This CDR3 spans 16 amino acids. The CDR3 DNA is TGTGCCAGCAGCCAAGGACCGAGACAGAGTAATCAGCCCCAGCATTTT. Amino acid sequence: CASSQGPRQSNQPQHF.

This clonotype was picked up many times. CDR3: CASSYTPRRTLNPYEQYF. The CDR3 DNA reads as TGTGCCAGCAGCTACACCCCCCGCAGGACCCTCAACCCTTACGAGCAGTACTTC. J is TRBJ2-7 and V is TRBV11-2; no firm D call. The CDR3 consists of 18 residues. Germline V gives CDR1 SGHAT, CDR2 FQNNGV. Trimming shortened V by 4 bases and J by 4 bases, and 26 bases separated the two germline ends.

This clonotype has more than one count but fewer than ten. Written as DNA, the CDR3 is TGTGCCAGCTCACCCGAGCTTCGGGGGGGGGCTTACAATGAGCAGTTCTTC. Translating it yields CASSPELRGGAYNEQFF. V usage is TRBV18 and J usage is TRBJ2-1; 8 bases map to TRBD2. Germline V CDR1 and CDR2: KGHSH, LQKENI. The V gene end was trimmed by 3 bases and the J gene end by 4 bases; junction bases not matched to a gene: 11. The CDR3 has 17 residues.

The chain carries TRBV6-1 and TRBJ2-2; TRBD1 matches 9 bases. Per germline, CDR1 MNHNS and CDR2 SASEGT. V lost 6 bases, J lost 6 bases, and 5 bases stayed unmatched. This CDR3 is built from 14 residues. Written as DNA, the CDR3 is TGTGCCAGCAGAACTACAGGGGGCCCCGGGGAGCTGTTTTTT. It encodes CASRTTGGPGELFF.

The CDR3 sequence is CSVLSGSSYNEQFF. CDR3 DNA sequence: TGCAGCGTCCTTAGCGGGAGCTCCTACAATGAGCAGTTCTTC. The chain is built from TRBV29-1 and TRBJ2-1, with TRBD2 matching over 9 bases. Germline trimming cut 6 bases from V and 0 bases from J; bases unmatched to any gene: 3. Germline lookup yields CDR1 SQVTM and CDR2 ANQGSEA. This CDR3 is 14 amino acids long.

CDR3 amino acids: CASSYLAGGPTDTQYF. The DNA of the CDR3 is TGCGCCAGCAGCTATCTAGCGGGGGGCCCCACAGATACGCAGTATTTT. This chain uses TRBV4-1 with TRBJ2-3; 11 positions match TRBD2. This CDR3 contains 16 residues. Germline V gives CDR1 MGHRA, CDR2 YSYEKL. The trim removed 5 bases at V and 2 bases at J, leaving 6 bases unmatched.

This clonotype was found a few times. V gene TRBV18 combines with J gene TRBJ2-2; D could derive from TRBD1 or TRBD2 (5 bases each). There are 18 residues in the CDR3. Germline CDR1 and CDR2: KGHSH and LQKENI. Trimming removed 3 bases at V and 4 bases at J, with 21 bases between. The CDR3 sequence: CASSPRRKTAAGTGELFF. The CDR3 bases are TGTGCCAGCTCACCTAGAAGGAAGACAGCCGCGGGCACCGGGGAGCTGTTTTTT.

This clonotype was seen only a few times. This chain links TRBV2 with TRBJ1-1; possibly TRBD1 for D (6 bases). CDR1 and CDR2 (germline): SNHLY, FYNNEI. The germline V and J ends were trimmed by 8 bases and 4 bases, with 17 bases remaining between them. The CDR3 is 14 amino acids. CDR3 nucleotide sequence: TGTGCCAGCCTACGTTCGGGGGGGGCCACTGAAGCTTTCTTT. It codes for CASLRSGGATEAFF.

This clonotype turned up a few times. The rearrangement uses TRBV5-1 and TRBJ1-1; perhaps TRBD1 as D (6 bases). This CDR3 region has 15 residues. Germline loops: CDR1 SGHRS, CDR2 YFSETQ. The ends were cut back, 4 bases at V and 7 bases at J, with 20 bases in the middle. CDR3: CASSPVPRGRGEAFF. The CDR3 DNA sequence: TGCGCCAGCAGCCCAGTTCCCCGGGGGCGGGGTGAAGCTTTCTTT.

This clonotype came up a few times. V gene TRBV7-6 combines with J gene TRBJ2-1; D not certain. V was pared by 5 bases and J by 6 bases, with 17 bases between. CDR3 length equals 15 residues. The V gene's germline CDR1 is SGHVS and CDR2 FNYEAQ. CDR3 residues: CASSLLAVNGNEQFF. The CDR3 nucleotides are TGTGCCAGCAGCCTGCTTGCAGTAAACGGCAATGAGCAGTTCTTC.

The rearrangement links TRBV4-2 to TRBJ2-5; the match to TRBD1 covers 9 bases. This CDR3 contains 17 residues. The J segment lost 9 bases and the V segment lost 1 base, leaving 15 bases of the junction unmatched. The germline V gene encodes CDR1 LGHNA and CDR2 YNFKEQ. This CDR3 reads CASSQAGTGTVRGAQYF. The DNA for the CDR3 is TGTGCCAGCAGCCAAGCCGGGACAGGGACGGTGAGAGGGGCCCAGTACTTC.

J is TRBJ1-2 and V is TRBV6-1; perhaps TRBD1 as D (5 bases). The V end was cut by 5 bases, the J end by 3 bases, with 19 bases between. CDR3 length equals 16 residues. Germline V gene data show CDR1 as MNHNS and CDR2 as SASEGT. CDR3 nucleotides: TGTGCCAGCAGTAGAAACCGGGGGGGATCTCACTATGGCTACACCTTC. Translation: CASSRNRGGSHYGYTF.

The chain recombines TRBV6-1 with TRBJ1-4; TRBD1 might be the D (6 bases). The V end was cut by 7 bases, the J end by 0 bases, with 12 bases between. The CDR3 consists of 15 residues. The germline V gene encodes CDR1 MNHNS and CDR2 SASEGT. CDR3 DNA: TGTGCCAGCAAGGGGGGCACGGCAACTAATGAAAAACTGTTTTTT. This encodes CASKGGTATNEKLFF.

Worth noting for this clonotype: This could be a read error, since a much larger clone is one nucleotide away. The conserved phenylalanine or tryptophan is not found at the CDR3 terminus, so this likely reflects a read error. V is TRBV2 and J is TRBJ1-1, with D possibly TRBD1 on 5 matching bases. Germline lookup yields CDR1 SNHLY and CDR2 FYNNEI. The V and J ends lost 7 bases and 3 bases respectively, with 9 bases between them. This CDR3 comprises 12 residues. The CDR3 nucleotides read TGTGCCAGCACTAGGGGCGACACTGAAGCTTTCGTT. Residues: CASTRGDTEAFV.

This rearrangement joins TRBV20-1 to TRBJ2-1; D is undetermined. Trimming shortened V by 3 bases and J by 10 bases, and 13 bases separated the two germline ends. The length of the CDR3 is 12 residues. CDR1 and CDR2 from the germline V gene are DFQATT and SNEGSKA (reference sequence). The CDR3 sequence is CSARYGLGEQFF. The CDR3 DNA is TGCAGTGCTAGGTACGGCTTGGGGGAGCAGTTCTTC.

This clonotype appeared a few times. V is TRBV29-1 and J is TRBJ1-6; 9 positions agree with TRBD1. Trimming took 5 bases from V and 6 from J; bases not matched to a gene: 5. From germline, CDR1 is SQVTM and CDR2 ANQGSEA. The CDR3 is made up of 14 amino acids. CDR3 coding DNA: TGCAGCGTTTCACCGACAGGGGGTAATTCACCCCTCCACTTT. Its translation: CSVSPTGGNSPLHF.

This clonotype was observed a handful of times. V is TRBV5-1 and J is TRBJ1-1, with 8 bases lining up with TRBD1. Germline V gene sequence: CDR1 SGHRS, CDR2 YFSETQ. The CDR3 runs to 14 residues. J gave up 11 bases and V 4 bases, and 13 bases lay outside the gene matches. This chain's CDR3 is CASSPTTTGDRAFF. CDR3 bases: TGCGCCAGCAGCCCAACAACGACAGGGGATCGCGCTTTCTTT.

This rearrangement joins TRBV7-3 to TRBJ2-3, with 10 bases that match TRBD2. From germline, CDR1 is SGHTA and CDR2 FQGTGA. The CDR3 runs to 16 residues. The V gene end was trimmed by 5 bases and the J gene end by 4 bases; junction bases not matched to a gene: 9. CDR3 in DNA: TGTGCCAGCAGCCCCTCCCAGCGGGGGGGCCCAGATACGCAGTATTTT. It codes for CASSPSQRGGPDTQYF.

This clonotype was observed a handful of times. The chain couples TRBV29-1 to TRBJ2-3; TRBD2 might be the D (6 bases). Looked up from germline, CDR1 is SQVTM and CDR2 is ANQGSEA. The CDR3 totals 14 residues. V shed 4 bases and J shed 0 bases, with 11 bases lying between them. CDR3 amino acids: CSVGHGTSTDTQYF. The DNA for the CDR3 is TGCAGCGTTGGTCACGGGACTAGCACAGATACGCAGTATTTT.

The J gene is TRBJ1-6, the V gene TRBV20-1, with a possible D match to TRBD1 (5 bases). Germline lookup yields CDR1 DFQATT and CDR2 SNEGSKA (reference sequence). The V gene lost 5 bases and the J gene lost 10 bases, with 15 bases spanning the gap. This CDR3 has 13 amino acids. The CDR3 loop reads CSAPQGVGSPLHF. The CDR3 DNA is TGCAGTGCTCCTCAGGGAGTGGGGTCACCCCTCCACTTT.

This clonotype turned up a few times. V is TRBV6-5 and J is TRBJ1-2; D is possibly TRBD1 (6 bases). The CDR3 has 15 residues. Germline CDR1 reads MNHEY; CDR2 reads SVGAGI. Trimming cost V 2 bases and J 4 bases, with 14 bases left between them. CDR3 residues: CASSYEGRGGYGYTF. The CDR3 DNA is TGTGCCAGCAGTTACGAAGGCAGGGGTGGCTATGGCTACACCTTC.

The gene calls are TRBV15 and TRBJ1-6; unclear D gene. CDR3 size: 15 residues. The germline gives CDR1 LNHNV, CDR2 YYDKDF (reference sequence). V dropped 3 bases and J dropped 8 bases, with 14 bases sitting between them. The CDR3 DNA reads TGTGCCACCAGCAGGAGGGCCGGGGAGGATTCACCCCTCCACTTT. This translates into CATSRRAGEDSPLHF.

This chain joins TRBV19 and TRBJ1-4, with 8 nucleotides matching TRBD1. Germline CDR1 is LNHDA and CDR2 is SQIVND (reference sequence). The CDR3 is 15 residues long. V trimming: 3 bases; J trimming: 5 bases; junction bases outside the gene matches: 5. The DNA for the CDR3 is TGTGCCAGTAGTATGACAGGGGCCATAAATGAAAAACTGTTTTTT. Its protein is CASSMTGAINEKLFF.

This clonotype was counted a few times. The chain's CDR3 is CASRSNRGLGTEAFF. CDR3 bases: TGTGCCAGCAGATCTAACAGGGGCCTGGGCACTGAAGCTTTCTTT. The V call is TRBV12-3 or TRBV12-4, the J call TRBJ1-1, with 7 bases that match TRBD1. The V and J ends lost 6 bases and 4 bases, in that order; junction bases with no gene match: 11. This CDR3 comprises 15 residues.

This clonotype was counted many times. The J gene is TRBJ2-1, the V gene TRBV12-3 or TRBV12-4; D gene ambiguous. CDR3 length: 12 amino acids. V was clipped by 3 bases and J by 10 bases, with 10 bases between them. The CDR3 DNA sequence: TGTGCCAGCAGTTTTGAGTGGGTCGAGCAGTTCTTC. Amino acids: CASSFEWVEQFF.

This clonotype turned up a few times. J is TRBJ2-3 and V is TRBV7-9; 7 nucleotides agree with TRBD2. Trimming removed 3 bases from V and 4 bases from J; junction bases left unmatched: 4. This CDR3 has 14 amino acids. Looked up from germline, CDR1 is SEHNR and CDR2 is FQNEAQ (reference sequence). The CDR3 DNA reads TGTGCCAGCAGCTTCGAGCGGGACGCAGATACGCAGTATTTT. It specifies CASSFERDADTQYF.

This clonotype was detected many times. This sequence joins TRBV5-6 and TRBJ2-1; D is unresolved. The CDR3 is 14 amino acids. Germline-derived CDR1 and CDR2 are SGHDT and YYEEEE. V lost 0 bases to trimming and J lost 7 bases, with 11 bases between them. Here the CDR3 reads CASSLAGYRNEQFF. CDR3 nucleotide sequence: TGTGCCAGCAGCTTGGCAGGTTATAGGAATGAGCAGTTCTTC.

This clonotype turned up a few times. The rearrangement uses TRBV5-1 and TRBJ1-2; maybe TRBD1 (5 bases). The CDR3 is made up of 15 amino acids. Germline V gene data show CDR1 as SGHRS and CDR2 as YFSETQ. The ends were cut back, 4 bases at V and 7 bases at J, with 20 bases in the middle. The chain's CDR3 is CASSPPGTERGGYTF. The CDR3 bases are TGCGCCAGCAGCCCCCCCGGGACGGAAAGAGGTGGCTACACCTTC. Filled out from reference TRBV5-1 and TRBJ1-2, the complete variable domain reads KAGVTQTPRYLIKTRGQQVTLSCSPISGHRSVSWYQQTPGQGLQFLFEYFSETQRNKGNFPGRFSGRQFSNSRSEMNVSTLELGDSALYLCASSPPGTERGGYTFGSGTRLTVV.

Only a few counts were recorded for this clonotype. The chain uses TRBV28 and TRBJ1-3; D is possibly TRBD1 (5 bases). The CDR3 has 16 residues. Trimming stripped 7 bases from V and 4 bases from J, with 20 bases between. The V gene's germline CDR1 is MDHEN and CDR2 SYDVKM. CDR3 loop: CASTSGTAGEGNTIYF. CDR3 DNA sequence: TGTGCCAGCACCTCCGGGACCGCTGGCGAAGGAAACACCATATATTTT.

The sample holds many counts of this clonotype. The rearrangement links TRBV3-1 to TRBJ2-1, with D possibly TRBD2 on 7 matching bases. V lost 1 base to trimming and J lost 10 bases, with 17 bases between them. CDR3 length: 15 amino acids. Looked up from germline, CDR1 is LGHDT and CDR2 is YNNKEL (reference sequence). The DNA of the CDR3 is TGTGCCAGCAGCCAAGGGCGGGGGCTCTTGGTAGAGCAGTTCTTC. This sequence encodes CASSQGRGLLVEQFF.